This TCR beta chain emerged from a study of T-cell memory formation after mild COVID-19. Study-wide results and limits: The finding that pre-infection memory included some responding clones suggested that cross-reactive memory joined. Later expanders leaned CD4+, whereas clones that contracted between day 15 and 85 were balanced CD4/CD8.

Constant-segment primers served in 5'RACE that generated TCR alpha and TCR beta cDNA libraries bearing sample barcodes and UMIs. TCRdb called the 5' RACE reads again in MiXCR, with one record for every CDR3 protein. The repertoire includes 350,000 to 500,000 distinct CDR3 sequences, more than 20% of them detected once, and roughly 14% sits in the top ten. Looked up from germline, CDR1 is LNHNV and CDR2 is YYDKDF (reference sequence). CDR3 length: 21 amino acids. The V gene lost 5 bases and the J gene lost 3 bases, with 32 bases spanning the gap. The sample holds a few counts of this clonotype. Its target is not known.

The rearrangement uses TRBV15 and TRBJ1-5; D is unresolved. This clonotype originated in an adult woman who had mild COVID-19 (a few samples of this study predate the infection). Cell type and time point are not known. The sample taken for sequencing was PBMCs or a T cell subset sorted from them (not recorded which). CDR3 sequence reads: CATSGLGDRTDPLLINQPQHF. The CDR3 nucleotides read TGTGCCACCAGCGGTCTAGGCGATCGAACAGATCCCCTATTAATCAATCAGCCCCAGCATTTT.